Listed here are 17 T cell receptor beta chains from one sample, sequenced in a study of cytomegalovirus exposure and HLA in healthy donors (dated by TCRdb to about 2017). Libraries came from the immunoSEQ multiplex PCR assay. The multiplex PCR relied on a mix of 60 forward primers for TCR Vbeta segments and 13 reverse primers for TCR Jbeta segments. Imported from immuneACCESS, the table was reduced by TCRdb to in-frame sequences with V and J called. These copies leave out some clones; in studies compared against another copy, an unresolved V gene accounts for under half, and the cause of the remainder is not known. In this sample the table shows around 130,000 clones, 73% of which occur a single time. More than 2% of the sample is held by the ten biggest clonotypes. The source material was PBMCs. All receptors derive from a woman in her forties in good health and CMV-seropositive.

The chain joins TRBV6-5 to TRBJ2-6; D uncertain. CDR1 MNHEY and CDR2 SVGAGI come from the germline V gene. Trimming pared 0 bases from V and 3 bases from J, leaving 3 bases between. The CDR3 is 14 residues long. The CDR3 DNA is TGTGCCAGCAGTTACTCGAGTGGGGCCAACGTCCTGACTTTC. It encodes CASSYSSGANVLTF.

CDR3 protein: CASSPPGQGYGYTF. The CDR3 bases are TGTGCCAGCTCACCACCCGGACAGGGCTATGGCTACACCTTC. The rearrangement links TRBV18 to TRBJ1-2; 8 nucleotides match TRBD1. The CDR3 loop spans 14 amino acids. The germline V gene has CDR1 KGHSH and CDR2 LQKENI. Unmatched junction bases numbered 1, after V lost 0 bases and J lost 4 bases.

The gene calls are TRBV19 and TRBJ2-2; D gene unclear. This CDR3 region has 13 residues. V was trimmed by 5 bases and J by 4 bases, leaving 8 bases between them. CDR1 is LNHDA and CDR2 is SQIVND in the germline V gene (reference sequence). CDR3 amino acids: CASSPSGTGELFF. In nucleotides, the CDR3 is TGTGCCAGTAGTCCATCCGGCACCGGGGAGCTGTTTTTT.

CDR3 amino acids: CASSPETGLGYTF. In DNA, the CDR3 is TGTGCCAGCTCACCAGAGACAGGGTTGGGCTACACCTTC. The J gene is TRBJ1-2, the V gene TRBV18; the match to TRBD1 covers 7 bases. The CDR3 has 13 residues. J lost 8 bases, V lost 2 bases, and 5 bases had no gene match. Germline V gene sequence: CDR1 KGHSH, CDR2 LQKENI.

The rearrangement joins TRBV9 to TRBJ1-1; tentative D call: TRBD1 (6 bases). V shed 2 bases and J shed 5 bases, with 13 bases lying between them. The CDR3 covers 14 residues. Germline V gene lookup returns CDR1 SGDLS and CDR2 YYNGEE. The CDR3 sequence is CASSVGGAGTEAFF. CDR3 DNA: TGTGCCAGCAGCGTTGGGGGGGCAGGGACTGAAGCTTTCTTT.

This chain joins TRBV29-1 and TRBJ2-3; 9 nucleotides align to TRBD2. CDR1 is SQVTM, CDR2 ANQGSEA, per germline. The CDR3 length is 15 residues. The J segment lost 0 bases and the V segment lost 5 bases, leaving 6 bases of the junction unmatched. The CDR3 is CSVTLAGDSTDTQYF. DNA for the CDR3: TGCAGCGTTACGTTAGCGGGGGACAGCACAGATACGCAGTATTTT.

The chain uses TRBV28 and TRBJ1-2, with 7 nucleotides matching TRBD1. V lost 11 bases and J lost 4; bases outside the gene matches: 7. This CDR3 is 12 amino acids long. Germline CDR1 MDHEN, CDR2 SYDVKM. The CDR3 reads CAGSGTAYGYTF. CDR3 in DNA: TGTGCCGGCTCCGGGACAGCCTATGGCTACACCTTC.

The rearrangement joins TRBV4-2 to TRBJ1-1; 12 nucleotides align to TRBD1. The CDR3 loop spans 15 amino acids. J gave up 4 bases and V 4 bases, and 4 bases lay outside the gene matches. CDR1 is LGHNA, CDR2 YNFKEQ, per germline. The DNA of the CDR3 is TGTGCCAGCAGCCCGGGACAGGGGGCGCCCACTGAAGCTTTCTTT. Its protein product is CASSPGQGAPTEAFF.

The V gene is TRBV2, the J gene TRBJ2-1; D is possibly TRBD1 (6 bases). CDR1 SNHLY and CDR2 FYNNEI come from the germline V gene. Trimming shortened V by 3 bases and J by 5 bases, and 17 bases separated the two germline ends. This CDR3 region has 16 residues. In DNA form, the CDR3 reads TGTGCCAGCAGTGAGGGTCCGGGACACGGAAACAATGAGCAGTTCTTC. Protein product: CASSEGPGHGNNEQFF.

The chain links TRBV9 to TRBJ2-1; perhaps TRBD1 as D (6 bases). With 0 bases removed from V and 7 bases from J, the gap between germline ends came to 11 bases. Germline V gene lookup returns CDR1 SGDLS and CDR2 YYNGEE. This CDR3 is 14 amino acids long. CDR3 loop: CASSVEGVRNEQFF. CDR3 DNA sequence: TGTGCCAGCAGCGTAGAGGGGGTGAGGAATGAGCAGTTCTTC. Supplemented by reference TRBV9 and TRBJ2-1, the full variable domain reads DSGVTQTPKHLITATGQRVTLRCSPRSGDLSVYWYQQSLDQGLQFLIQYYNGEERAKGNILERFSAQQFPDLHSELNLSSLELGDSALYFCASSVEGVRNEQFFGPGTRLTVL.

The gene calls are TRBV12-5 and TRBJ2-7; the D gene is possibly TRBD2 (6 bases). Germline CDR1 is LGHNT and CDR2 is FRNRAP. V shed 8 bases and J shed 5 bases, with 13 bases lying between them. There are 12 residues in the CDR3. CDR3 coding DNA: TGTGCTAGTTGCCAGGGAGGCGACGAGCAGTACTTC. The encoded protein is CASCQGGDEQYF. Based on the CDR3 plus reference TRBV12-5 and TRBJ2-7, the full variable domain is DARVTQTPRHKVTEMGQEVTMRCQPILGHNTVFWYRQTMMQGLELLAYFRNRAPLDDSGMPKDRFSAEMPDATLATLKIQPSEPRDSAVYFCASCQGGDEQYFGPGTRLTVT.

The V call is TRBV18, the J call TRBJ2-1; D ambiguous. This CDR3 is 15 amino acids long. The V end was cut by 3 bases, the J end by 0 bases, with 9 bases between. Per the germline V gene, CDR1 is KGHSH and CDR2 is LQKENI. This CDR3 reads CASSPLLSSYNEQFF. The CDR3 nucleotides read TGTGCCAGCTCACCCCTGCTGAGCTCCTACAATGAGCAGTTCTTC.

This clone has only a few counts. The rearrangement uses TRBV10-3 and TRBJ1-2; tentatively, D is TRBD1 (6 bases). Per germline, CDR1 ENHRY and CDR2 SYGVKD. CDR3 length: 13 amino acids. Trimming removed 9 bases at V and 7 bases at J, with 18 bases between. The CDR3 loop reads CAMKGHALTGYTF. DNA for the CDR3: TGTGCCATGAAGGGACACGCTTTGACTGGCTACACCTTC.

The chain carries TRBV9 and TRBJ2-2; TRBD2 aligns across 9 bases. The CDR3 length is 13 residues. With V trimmed by 3 bases and J by 6 bases, 0 bases remained unmatched. Germline CDR1 reads SGDLS; CDR2 reads YYNGEE. DNA of the CDR3: TGTGCCAGCAGCGGGACTAGCGCCGGGGAGCTGTTTTTT. Encoded protein: CASSGTSAGELFF. Complete variable domain (other parts from reference TRBV9 and TRBJ2-2): DSGVTQTPKHLITATGQRVTLRCSPRSGDLSVYWYQQSLDQGLQFLIQYYNGEERAKGNILERFSAQQFPDLHSELNLSSLELGDSALYFCASSGTSAGELFFGEGSRLTVL.

The chain couples TRBV19 to TRBJ2-4, with 10 positions matching TRBD1. The germline V gene has CDR1 LNHDA and CDR2 SQIVND (reference sequence). The junction had 6 bases not matched to a gene; V was cut back by 3 bases and J by 7 bases. This CDR3 region has 15 residues. In DNA, the CDR3 is TGTGCCAGTAGTATGTCGGGGACAGGGGCTAACATTCAGTACTTC. Amino acid sequence: CASSMSGTGANIQYF.

The chain has TRBV30 and TRBJ1-1, with 7 positions matching TRBD1. CDR1 GTSNPN and CDR2 SVGIG come from the germline V gene (reference sequence). The CDR3 length is 16 residues. Unmatched junction bases numbered 14, after V lost 7 bases and J lost 0 bases. For the CDR3, the DNA is TGTGCCTCCACCCCTAGACCGGGACAGATGAACACTGAAGCTTTCTTT. This encodes CASTPRPGQMNTEAFF.

The V call is TRBV5-1, the J call TRBJ2-5, with a tentative D call TRBD1 (8 bases). The J call may not be correct, given that the DNA end is closer to TRBJ2-7. The CDR3 is 16 residues long. In germline, CDR1 is SGHRS, CDR2 YFSETQ. The CDR3 bases are TGCGCCAGCAGCATCCTACAGGGGGGGACAGCAAACGAGCAGTACTTC. Its translation: CASSILQGGTANEQYF.